A single sample gave rise to the 22 T cell receptor beta chains below, sequenced in a study of cytomegalovirus exposure and HLA in healthy donors. In the PCR, 60 Vbeta and 13 Jbeta primers were used. Assay used: immunoSEQ multiplex PCR; TCRdb lists only in-frame clones, some missing. The sample includes approximately 150,000 clones, around 75% of them seen just once. Sequences were obtained from PBMCs. The receptor set was obtained from a male donor in good health and CMV-seronegative.

This clone was recorded a few times. The chain joins TRBV30 to TRBJ1-1; D gene ambiguous. CDR3 length: 14 residues. Trimming stripped 4 bases from V and 1 base from J, with 13 bases between. From germline, CDR1 is GTSNPN and CDR2 SVGIG (reference sequence). In nucleotides, the CDR3 is TGTGCCTGGAAGACCCAAGCAGGGAACACTGAAGCTTTCTTT. It codes for CAWKTQAGNTEAFF.

The rearrangement joins TRBV6-4 to TRBJ2-5; 8 bases agree with TRBD2. The CDR3 runs to 15 residues. V gave up 6 bases and J gave up 2 bases; unmatched junction bases: 8. Germline CDR1 reads MRHNA; CDR2 reads SNTAGT. CDR3 region: CASSQSGGGQETQYF. For the CDR3, the DNA is TGTGCCAGCAGCCAATCGGGGGGGGGACAAGAGACCCAGTACTTC.

The J gene is TRBJ2-1, the V gene TRBV11-2; D possibly corresponds to TRBD2 (6 bases). The CDR3 totals 15 residues. V shed 7 bases and J shed 0 bases, with 13 bases lying between them. Germline lookup yields CDR1 SGHAT and CDR2 FQNNGV. This chain's CDR3 is CASNVKRASYNEQFF. Here the CDR3 DNA reads TGTGCCAGCAACGTAAAGCGGGCCTCCTACAATGAGCAGTTCTTC. The full variable domain, completed using reference TRBV11-2 and TRBJ2-1, is EAGVAQSPRYKIIEKRQSVAFWCNPISGHATLYWYQQILGQGPKLLIQFQNNGVVDDSQLPKDRFSAERLKGVDSTLKIQPAKLEDSAVYLCASNVKRASYNEQFFGPGTRLTVL.

The chain combines TRBV14 with TRBJ1-2; the D is unclear. In germline, CDR1 is SGHDN, CDR2 FVKESK. The CDR3 extends over 15 amino acids. V gave up 1 base and J gave up 0 bases, with 9 bases separating them. DNA for the CDR3: TGTGCCAGCAGCCAAGTATCGGGATCTAACTATGGCTACACCTTC. Residues: CASSQVSGSNYGYTF. Drawing the rest from reference TRBV14 and TRBJ1-2, the complete variable domain is EAGVTQFPSHSVIEKGQTVTLRCDPISGHDNLYWYRRVMGKEIKFLLHFVKESKQDESGMPNNRFLAERTGGTYSTLKVQPAELEDSGVYFCASSQVSGSNYGYTFGSGTRLTVV.

The gene calls are TRBV28 and TRBJ2-4, with 8 bases identical to TRBD1. Trimming removed 3 bases from V and 2 bases from J; junction bases left unmatched: 6. This CDR3 contains 16 residues. The V gene's germline CDR1 is MDHEN and CDR2 SYDVKM. The CDR3 nucleotides read TGTGCCAGCAGTTTGACAGGGGCCTTGTCCAAAAACATTCAGTACTTC. Its protein product is CASSLTGALSKNIQYF. The full variable domain, completed using reference TRBV28 and TRBJ2-4, is DVKVTQSSRYLVKRTGEKVFLECVQDMDHENMFWYRQDPGLGLRLIYFSYDVKMKEKGDIPEGYSVSREKKERFSLILESASTNQTSMYLCASSLTGALSKNIQYFGAGTRLSVL.

This chain joins TRBV27 and TRBJ1-1; 7 bases are a match to TRBD1. V lost 3 bases to trimming and J lost 5 bases; unmatched junction nucleotides: 6. The germline V gene has CDR1 MNHEY and CDR2 SMNVEV (reference sequence). CDR3 size: 14 residues. Here the CDR3 reads CASSLKGAWTEAFF. DNA for the CDR3: TGTGCCAGCAGTTTGAAGGGGGCATGGACTGAAGCTTTCTTT.

The genes are TRBV19 and TRBJ2-1; a possible D gene is TRBD2 (5 bases). The CDR3 runs 14 residues. V gave up 7 bases and J gave up 7 bases, with 17 bases separating them. Germline-derived CDR1 and CDR2 are LNHDA and SQIVND (reference sequence). CDR3 bases: TGTGCCAGTACACCAAAGCGTTCGGGGAATGAGCAGTTCTTC. Protein: CASTPKRSGNEQFF. Complete variable domain (other parts from reference TRBV19 and TRBJ2-1): DGGITQSPKYLFRKEGQNVTLSCEQNLNHDAMYWYRQDPGQGLRLIYYSQIVNDFQKGDIAEGYSVSREKKESFPLTVTSAQKNPTAFYLCASTPKRSGNEQFFGPGTRLTVL.

The chain couples TRBV18 to TRBJ2-3; 10 bases fit TRBD1. The CDR3 contains 15 residues. V gave up 8 bases and J gave up 4 bases; unmatched junction bases: 9. Germline lookup yields CDR1 KGHSH and CDR2 LQKENI. CDR3 sequence (DNA): TGTGCCAGCCCATACCGGGACAGGGGTCCAGATACGCAGTATTTT. This gives the protein CASPYRDRGPDTQYF.

This chain joins TRBV11-2 and TRBJ2-3; TRBD2 is a possible D gene (5 bases). The CDR3 has 13 amino acids. V lost 1 base and J lost 4, with 6 bases in between. CDR1 and CDR2 (germline): SGHAT, FQNNGV. CDR3 nucleotides: TGTGCCAGCAGCTTAGCGGGGTCAGATACGCAGTATTTT. Translating gives CASSLAGSDTQYF. Supplemented by reference TRBV11-2 and TRBJ2-3, the full variable domain reads EAGVAQSPRYKIIEKRQSVAFWCNPISGHATLYWYQQILGQGPKLLIQFQNNGVVDDSQLPKDRFSAERLKGVDSTLKIQPAKLEDSAVYLCASSLAGSDTQYFGPGTRLTVL.

The V gene is TRBV18, the J gene TRBJ1-1; 8 positions match TRBD1. The CDR3 length is 13 residues. Germline V gene data show CDR1 as KGHSH and CDR2 as LQKENI. Losses at the gene ends were 3 bases for V and 3 bases for J; bases not matched to a gene: 0. Here the CDR3 DNA reads TGTGCCAGCTCACCGGACAGGGACACTGAAGCTTTCTTT. Amino acids: CASSPDRDTEAFF.

This clone has a handful of counts. The J gene is TRBJ2-7, the V gene TRBV6-5, with 10 bases fitting TRBD1. CDR1 is MNHEY, CDR2 SVGAGI, per germline. CDR3 length: 13 amino acids. Losses at the gene ends were 4 bases for V and 4 bases for J; bases not matched to a gene: 1. CDR3 amino acids: CASSSDRGYEQYF. The CDR3 DNA reads TGTGCCAGCAGTTCGGACAGGGGGTACGAGCAGTACTTC.

This clone was seen a few times. This sequence joins TRBV5-6 and TRBJ2-7; 10 positions match TRBD2. The CDR3 sequence is 14 residues long. Germline V lookup: CDR1 SGHDT, CDR2 YYEEEE. Unmatched junction bases numbered 2, after V lost 3 bases and J lost 2 bases. The CDR3 coding sequence is TGTGCCAGCAGCTCGCTAGCGGGGGCCTACGAGCAGTACTTC. Its protein is CASSSLAGAYEQYF.

The rearrangement joins TRBV2 to TRBJ2-2; TRBD1 aligns across 7 bases. Trimming removed 6 bases from V and 3 bases from J; junction bases left unmatched: 1. Germline V gene lookup returns CDR1 SNHLY and CDR2 FYNNEI. CDR3 size: 13 residues. CDR3 in DNA: TGTGCCAGCAGGGGACAGTACACCGGGGAGCTGTTTTTT. Protein sequence: CASRGQYTGELFF.

The chain is built from TRBV28 and TRBJ2-3; perhaps TRBD1 as D (6 bases). There are 15 residues in the CDR3. V was trimmed by 6 bases and J by 6 bases, leaving 19 bases between them. Looked up from germline, CDR1 is MDHEN and CDR2 is SYDVKM. CDR3 bases: TGTGCCAGCAGCACCGCATCCACAGGGCGGGATACGCAGTATTTT. Translation gives CASSTASTGRDTQYF.

This clone has a single count. The V gene is TRBV27, the J gene TRBJ1-4; D is unclear. The germline V gene encodes CDR1 MNHEY and CDR2 SMNVEV (reference sequence). This CDR3 spans 11 amino acids. Between the trimmed V and J ends, which lost 6 bases and 8 bases, there was a span of 7 bases. The DNA of the CDR3 is TGTGCCAGCAGGTTCAGGGAAAAACTGTTTTTT. Amino acids: CASRFREKLFF.

There are a few counts of this clone. DNA for the CDR3: TGCGCCAGCAGCCAGGGTGGACTAGCTGGGGCCAACGTCCTGACTTTC. Translation: CASSQGGLAGANVLTF. The rearrangement joins TRBV4-1 to TRBJ2-6; the match to TRBD2 covers 7 bases. CDR3 length equals 16 residues. The junction had 4 bases not matched to a gene; V was cut back by 3 bases and J by 2 bases. The germline V gene has CDR1 MGHRA and CDR2 YSYEKL.

The V call is TRBV19, the J call TRBJ1-5; 9 positions match TRBD1. The length of the CDR3 is 15 residues. The junction had 7 bases not matched to a gene; V was cut back by 4 bases and J by 6 bases. Germline V gives CDR1 LNHDA, CDR2 SQIVND (reference sequence). The CDR3 is CASSTRTGEGQPQHF. CDR3 nucleotide sequence: TGTGCCAGTAGTACCAGGACAGGGGAGGGTCAGCCCCAGCATTTT.

The chain combines TRBV28 with TRBJ1-2; TRBD1 is a possible D gene (5 bases). This CDR3 contains 15 residues. Germline CDR1 reads MDHEN; CDR2 reads SYDVKM. V lost 2 bases, J lost 4 bases, and 14 bases lay in between. The CDR3 loop reads CASSLAKGRVYGYTF. The CDR3 coding sequence is TGTGCCAGCAGTTTAGCTAAGGGGCGCGTCTATGGCTACACCTTC.

The rearrangement joins TRBV7-9 to TRBJ1-4; D is possibly TRBD1 (5 bases). CDR1 SEHNR and CDR2 FQNEAQ come from the germline V gene (reference sequence). V lost 4 bases to trimming and J lost 3 bases, with 18 bases between them. The CDR3 is made up of 17 amino acids. CDR3 sequence reads: CASSSTPSRGANEKLFF. Here the CDR3 DNA reads TGTGCCAGCAGCTCCACACCCTCCCGGGGGGCTAATGAAAAACTGTTTTTT.

V gene TRBV28 combines with J gene TRBJ2-7, with D hard to call. The germline gives CDR1 MDHEN, CDR2 SYDVKM. This CDR3 contains 13 residues. The germline V and J ends were trimmed by 3 bases and 3 bases, with 9 bases remaining between them. The CDR3 bases are TGTGCCAGCAGTTTTGCAGTTTTCTACGAGCAGTACTTC. Protein sequence: CASSFAVFYEQYF.

The chain employs TRBV2 and TRBJ2-7; D might be TRBD1 (5 bases). The CDR3 extends over 14 amino acids. Germline V CDR1 and CDR2: SNHLY, FYNNEI. The V end lost 9 bases, the J end lost 6 bases, and 21 bases lay between the germline ends. CDR3 sequence: CASLEPQGLGEQYF. The CDR3 nucleotides are TGTGCCAGTCTTGAACCTCAGGGATTAGGCGAGCAGTACTTC. Full variable domain (rest looked up from reference TRBV2 and TRBJ2-7): EPEVTQTPSHQVTQMGQEVILRCVPISNHLYFYWYRQILGQKVEFLVSFYNNEISEKSEIFDDQFSVERPDGSNFTLKIRSTKLEDSAMYFCASLEPQGLGEQYFGPGTRLTVT.

About this clone: One junction end disagrees with the germline gene, perhaps due to a read error. The rearrangement joins TRBV11-1 to TRBJ2-7; 9 bases are shared with TRBD1. The CDR3 covers 11 residues. Germline V gene lookup returns CDR1 SGHAT and CDR2 FQDESV (reference sequence). The CDR3 region has the DNA TGTGCCAGCAGCGCGGGACAGGGTAGGATCTTC. This encodes CASSAGQGRIF. The variable domain in full, completed from reference TRBV11-1 and TRBJ2-7, reads EAEVAQSPRYKITEKSQAVAFWCDPISGHATLYWYRQILGQGPELLVQFQDESVVDDSQLPKDRFSAERLKGVDSTLKIQPAELGDSAMYLCASSAGQGRIFGPGTRLTVT.